Given below is one T cell receptor beta chain in context. The antigen remains undetermined. The PCR contained 60 Vbeta and 13 Jbeta primers. Profiling relied on immunoSEQ multiplex PCR, and the TCRdb table lists in-frame clones only, not all of them. Found here are approximately 150,000 clones, about 70% of them singletons; the top ten hold about 2.5%. These data originate in a study of cytomegalovirus exposure and HLA in healthy donors. The V gene end was trimmed by 0 bases and the J gene end by 3 bases; junction bases not matched to a gene: 3. The germline V gene has CDR1 SGHTS and CDR2 YDEGEE. The CDR3 runs to 15 residues. Donors had nominal health at sampling but likely had unrecorded immune exposures. Broader study findings: Later analysis demonstrated an association between a missense DCLRE1C variant and TCR beta V- and J-gene trimming. It was only CMV serostatus that was available as immune exposure information. Per published accounts, TCR beta sequences correctly predicted the HLA-A and HLA-B alleles of most subjects.

The sequencing input was PBMCs. The clonotype originates from a woman aged 40 to 50 in good health and CMV-seropositive. The gene calls are TRBV5-8 and TRBJ2-3; 8 bases fit TRBD1. For the CDR3, the DNA is TGTGCCAGCAGCTTGGCCACAGGGGGAACAGATACGCAGTATTTT. It encodes CASSLATGGTDTQYF.